Listed below are T cell receptor beta chains from one sample, sequenced in a study of blood T cells in healthy people across ages. MiXCR, applied by TCRdb to the 5' RACE reads, yields one record per CDR3 protein. Of approximately 800,000 distinct CDR3 sequences listed, 58% were seen once; the top ten hold roughly 20%. The material sequenced was blood. These receptors all stem from a man aged 30 to 45 in good health. CDR3s leave out the opening cysteine and the closing phenylalanine or tryptophan.

>TRBV24-1
ATSDFRGPSSYEQY
>TRBV11-2
ASSPSDYLAQY
>TRBV21-1
ASSKATGTSGETQY
>TRBV28
ASSRADRPETQY
>TRBV10-3
AISPRERDEQF
>TRBV29-1
SVEASPNTEAF
>TRBV11-2
ASSRTGANTEAF
>TRBV6-1
ASSEAPIEGVAF
>TRBV21-1
ASSLQARASTDTQY
>TRBV3-1
ASSQDLAANYGYT
>TRBV27
ASSIWTGSDEQY
>TRBV11-2
ASRSPGQGAFDSPLH
>TRBV29-1
SVEKGVPEGYT
>TRBV29-1
SVGRNTGELF
>TRBV6-5
ASSPNGQGRDTQY